These 3 T cell receptor beta chains came from one sample sequenced in a study of T cells in Graves' hyperthyroidism and ophthalmopathy. RNA transcripts provided the source from which TCR beta CDR3 regions were amplified. HTBI primers were used for first-round RT-PCR of the TCR CDR3. TCRdb fed the multiplex PCR reads into MiXCR, producing one record per CDR3 protein. Of roughly 500,000 distinct CDR3 sequences in the sample, roughly a quarter were seen once. The sample taken for sequencing was blood. The receptors derive from a woman in her 30s with Graves' ophthalmopathy.

This clonotype appeared many times. The rearrangement joins TRBV7-2 to TRBJ2-1, with 11 bases lining up with TRBD2. CDR1 SGHTA and CDR2 FQGNSA come from the germline V gene. With V trimmed by 5 bases and J by 8 bases, 8 bases remained unmatched. This CDR3 has 15 amino acids. CDR3 loop: CASSPISGGGYEQFF. CDR3 DNA: TGTGCCAGCAGCCCCATTAGCGGGGGGGGCTATGAGCAGTTCTTC.

This clonotype has a count of ten or more. The chain links TRBV3-1 to TRBJ1-1; no clear D. V shed 1 base and J shed 5 bases, with 11 bases lying between them. Germline V gene lookup returns CDR1 LGHDT and CDR2 YNNKEL (reference sequence). The CDR3 runs to 14 residues. The CDR3 spells CASSQVLPGTEAFF. CDR3 DNA sequence: TGTGCCAGCAGCCAAGTACTACCTGGGACTGAAGCTTTCTTT.

In its sample, this clonotype was seen a few times. The V and J genes are TRBV30 and TRBJ1-2; unclear D gene. There are 13 residues in the CDR3. Trimming removed 0 bases from V and 7 bases from J, with 12 bases in between. Germline CDR1 and CDR2: GTSNPN and SVGIG (reference sequence). This CDR3 reads CAWSVMHFGGYTF. The CDR3 DNA sequence: TGTGCCTGGAGTGTCATGCATTTCGGTGGCTACACCTTC.